This TCR beta chain came from a study of technical replicates of blood from a handful of donors. Germline values: CDR1 SGHTA, CDR2 FQGNSA. The CDR3 is made up of 15 amino acids. Trimming removed 0 bases at V and 4 bases at J, with 13 bases between. Here immunoSEQ multiplex PCR was the method, and the copy in TCRdb shows in-frame clones only, minus some. The sample consists of more than 75,000 clones, 96% of them appearing once. The TCR was taken from a human donor in good health. Sequences were obtained from T cells isolated from PBMCs. This rearrangement joins TRBV7-2 to TRBJ2-7, with D perhaps matching TRBD2 (5 bases). The DNA for the CDR3 is TGTGCCAGCAGCTTAGCGGGAGATATCATGTACGAGCAGTACTTC. Translation gives CASSLAGDIMYEQYF.